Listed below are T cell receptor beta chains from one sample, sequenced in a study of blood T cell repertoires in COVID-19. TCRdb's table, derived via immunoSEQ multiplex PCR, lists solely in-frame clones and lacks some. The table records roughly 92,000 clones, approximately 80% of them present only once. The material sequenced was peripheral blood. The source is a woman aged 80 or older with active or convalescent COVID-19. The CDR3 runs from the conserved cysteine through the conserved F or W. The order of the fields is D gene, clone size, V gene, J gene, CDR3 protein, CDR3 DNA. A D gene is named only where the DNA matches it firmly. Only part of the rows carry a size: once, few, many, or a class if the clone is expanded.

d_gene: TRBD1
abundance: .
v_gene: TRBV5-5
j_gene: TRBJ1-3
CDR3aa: CASTLSAGGAGNTIYF
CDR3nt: TGTGCCAGCACCTTGTCGGCAGGGGGCGCCGGAAACACCATATATTTT

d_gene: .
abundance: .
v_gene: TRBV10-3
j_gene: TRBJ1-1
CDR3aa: CAISERQVGNTEAFF
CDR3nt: TGTGCCATCAGTGAAAGACAGGTCGGAAACACTGAAGCTTTCTTT

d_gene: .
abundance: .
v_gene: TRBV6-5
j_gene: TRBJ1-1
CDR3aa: CASRLDRNTEAFF
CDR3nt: TGTGCCAGCAGACTGGACAGGAACACTGAAGCTTTCTTT

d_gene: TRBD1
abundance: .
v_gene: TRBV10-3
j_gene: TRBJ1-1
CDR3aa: CATQGAGDTEAFF
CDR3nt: TGTGCCACCCAGGGGGCGGGGGACACTGAAGCTTTCTTT

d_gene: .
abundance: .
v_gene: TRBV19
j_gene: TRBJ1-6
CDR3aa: CASSINREGNSPLHF
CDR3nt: TGTGCCAGTAGTATTAACAGGGAGGGTAATTCACCCCTCCACTTT

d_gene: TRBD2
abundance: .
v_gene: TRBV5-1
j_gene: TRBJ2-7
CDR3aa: CASSYSGNHEQYF
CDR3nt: TGCGCCAGCAGCTATAGCGGGAACCACGAGCAGTACTTC

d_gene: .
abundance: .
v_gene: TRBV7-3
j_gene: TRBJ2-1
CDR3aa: CASSLLGSSYNEQFF
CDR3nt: TGTGCCAGCAGCTTACTCGGGAGCTCCTACAATGAGCAGTTCTTC

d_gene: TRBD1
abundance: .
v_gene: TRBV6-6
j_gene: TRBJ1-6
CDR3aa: CASSRGQGRSSYNSPLHF
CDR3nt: TGTGCCAGCAGTCGCGGACAGGGGAGAAGCTCCTATAATTCACCCCTCCACTTT

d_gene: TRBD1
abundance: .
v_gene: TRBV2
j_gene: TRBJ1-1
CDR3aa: CASSEAGTAGMNTEAFF
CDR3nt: TGTGCCAGCAGTGAAGCCGGGACAGCGGGCATGAACACTGAAGCTTTCTTT

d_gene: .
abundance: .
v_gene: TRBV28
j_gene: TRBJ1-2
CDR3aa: CASSLRTVSALYGYTF
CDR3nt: TGTGCCAGCAGTCTCCGGACAGTCTCGGCACTATATGGCTACACCTTC

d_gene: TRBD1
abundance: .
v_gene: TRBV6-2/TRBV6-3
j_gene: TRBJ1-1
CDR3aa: CASSYTSGQGLNTEAFF
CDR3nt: TGTGCCAGCAGTTACACCTCGGGACAGGGCCTGAACACTGAAGCTTTCTTT

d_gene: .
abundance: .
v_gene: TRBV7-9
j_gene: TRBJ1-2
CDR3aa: CASSYSPGTGNYGYTF
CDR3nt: TGTGCCAGCAGCTACAGTCCCGGGACTGGGAACTATGGCTACACCTTC

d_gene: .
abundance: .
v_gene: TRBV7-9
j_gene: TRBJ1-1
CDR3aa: CASSLRPLGAAFF
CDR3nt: TGTGCCAGCAGCTTGAGACCCTTGGGGGCGGCTTTCTTT

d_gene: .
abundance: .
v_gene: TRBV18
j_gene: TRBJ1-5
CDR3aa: CASSPSRQPQHF
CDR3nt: TGTGCCAGCTCACCATCCCGGCAGCCCCAGCATTTT

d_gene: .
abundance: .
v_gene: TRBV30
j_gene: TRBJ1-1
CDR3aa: CAWSVVFRDTEAFF
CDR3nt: TGTGCCTGGAGTGTAGTGTTCCGGGACACTGAAGCTTTCTTT

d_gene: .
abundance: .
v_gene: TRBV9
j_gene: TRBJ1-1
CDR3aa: CASSVGQLNTEAFF
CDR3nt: TGTGCCAGCAGCGTAGGACAGTTGAACACTGAAGCTTTCTTT

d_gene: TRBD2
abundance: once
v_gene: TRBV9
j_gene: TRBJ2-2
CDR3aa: CASSARTSGRTGELFF
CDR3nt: TGTGCCAGCAGCGCCCGGACTAGCGGGAGGACCGGGGAGCTGTTTTTT

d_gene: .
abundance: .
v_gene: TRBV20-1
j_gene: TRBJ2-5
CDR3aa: CSASRRETQYF
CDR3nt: TGCAGTGCGTCTCGCAGGGAGACCCAGTACTTC

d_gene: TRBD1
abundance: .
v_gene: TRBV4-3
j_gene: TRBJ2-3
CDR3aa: CASSQETGGATDTQYF
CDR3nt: TGCGCCAGCAGCCAAGAAACAGGGGGCGCGACGGATACGCAGTATTTT

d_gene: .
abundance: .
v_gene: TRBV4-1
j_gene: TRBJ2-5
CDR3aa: CASSPSETQYF
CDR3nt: TGCGCCAGCAGCCCTTCAGAGACCCAGTACTTC

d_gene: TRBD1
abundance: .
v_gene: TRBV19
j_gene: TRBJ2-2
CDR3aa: CASTTGGLISGELFF
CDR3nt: TGTGCCAGTACTACAGGGGGCTTGATTTCCGGGGAGCTGTTTTTT

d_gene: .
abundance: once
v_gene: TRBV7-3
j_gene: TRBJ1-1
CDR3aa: CASSSGGMNTEAFF
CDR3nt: TGTGCCAGCAGCTCTGGGGGCATGAACACTGAAGCTTTCTTT

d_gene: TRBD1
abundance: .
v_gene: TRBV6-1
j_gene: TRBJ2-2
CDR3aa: CASSEVQGVHGELFF
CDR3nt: TGTGCCAGCAGTGAAGTACAGGGGGTCCACGGGGAGCTGTTTTTT

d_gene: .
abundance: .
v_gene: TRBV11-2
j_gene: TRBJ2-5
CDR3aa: CASSSHPGGPQETQYF
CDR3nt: TGTGCCAGCAGCTCCCACCCCGGAGGCCCCCAAGAGACCCAGTACTTC

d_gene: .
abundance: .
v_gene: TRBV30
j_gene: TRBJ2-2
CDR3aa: CAWRANTGELFF
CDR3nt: TGTGCCTGGCGGGCGAACACCGGGGAGCTGTTTTTT

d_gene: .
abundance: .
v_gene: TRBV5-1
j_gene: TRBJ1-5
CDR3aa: CASSLGGSYQPQHF
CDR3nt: TGCGCCAGCAGCTTGGGTGGCAGTTATCAGCCCCAGCATTTT

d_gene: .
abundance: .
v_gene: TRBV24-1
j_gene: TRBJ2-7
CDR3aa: CATSAEGTYEQYF
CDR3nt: TGTGCCACCAGTGCGGAGGGAACCTACGAGCAGTACTTC

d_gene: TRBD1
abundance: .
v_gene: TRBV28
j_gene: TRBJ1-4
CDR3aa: CASSLFHQGTGRKEKLFF
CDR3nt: TGTGCCAGCAGTTTATTTCATCAGGGGACAGGGAGGAAAGAAAAACTGTTTTTT

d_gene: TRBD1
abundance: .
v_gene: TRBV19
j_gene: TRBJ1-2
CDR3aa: CASSSAGGVYYGYTF
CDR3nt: TGTGCCAGTAGTTCGGCAGGGGGAGTCTACTATGGCTACACCTTC

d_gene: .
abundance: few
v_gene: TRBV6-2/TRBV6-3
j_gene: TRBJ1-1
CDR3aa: CASSQRRAFF
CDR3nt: TGTGCCAGCAGTCAACGGAGAGCTTTCTTT

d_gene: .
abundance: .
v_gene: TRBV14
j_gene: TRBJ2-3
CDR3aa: CASSQNLQGDTQYF
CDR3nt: TGTGCCAGCAGCCAAAACCTACAGGGAGATACGCAGTATTTT

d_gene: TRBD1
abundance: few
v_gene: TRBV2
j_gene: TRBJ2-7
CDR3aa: CASSEVGVGTGRYEQYF
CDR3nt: TGTGCCAGCAGTGAAGTAGGTGTCGGGACAGGGCGCTACGAGCAGTACTTC

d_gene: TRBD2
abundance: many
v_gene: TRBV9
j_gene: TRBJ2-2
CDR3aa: CASSVFAGGSTGELFF
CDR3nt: TGTGCCAGCAGCGTATTTGCGGGAGGATCCACCGGGGAGCTGTTTTTT

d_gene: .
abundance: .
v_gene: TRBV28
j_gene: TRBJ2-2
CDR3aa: CASSLMALVANTGELFF
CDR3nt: TGTGCCAGCAGTTTAATGGCGCTAGTCGCGAACACCGGGGAGCTGTTTTTT

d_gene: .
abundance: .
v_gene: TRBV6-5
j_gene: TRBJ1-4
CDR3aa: CASSYGGIYEKLFF
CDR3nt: TGTGCCAGCAGTTACGGGGGCATTTATGAAAAACTGTTTTTT

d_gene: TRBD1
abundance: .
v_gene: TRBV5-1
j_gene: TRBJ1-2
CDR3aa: CASSSSGTGGSYGYTF
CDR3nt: TGCGCCAGCAGCTCATCCGGGACAGGGGGTTCTTATGGCTACACCTTC

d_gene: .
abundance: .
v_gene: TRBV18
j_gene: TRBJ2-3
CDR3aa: CASSPLIGASTDTQYF
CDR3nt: TGTGCCAGCTCACCATTAATAGGGGCAAGCACAGATACGCAGTATTTT

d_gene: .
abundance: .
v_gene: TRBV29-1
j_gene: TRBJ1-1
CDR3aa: CSVVPVPKNLPGKDPVNTEAFF
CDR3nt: TGCAGCGTTGTTCCGGTTCCAAAGAACCTACCCGGGAAAGATCCCGTGAACACTGAAGCTTTCTTT

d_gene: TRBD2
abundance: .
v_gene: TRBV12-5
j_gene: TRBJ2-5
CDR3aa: CASGLTIAGVGTQYF
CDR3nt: TGTGCTAGTGGTTTGACCATAGCGGGGGTGGGGACCCAGTACTTC

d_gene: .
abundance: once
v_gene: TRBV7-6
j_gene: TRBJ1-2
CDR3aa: CASSLDPQYGYTF
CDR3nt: TGTGCCAGCAGCTTAGACCCGCAGTATGGCTACACCTTC

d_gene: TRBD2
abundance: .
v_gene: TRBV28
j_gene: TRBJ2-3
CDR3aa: CASSLAGGITDTQYF
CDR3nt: TGTGCCAGCAGTTTAGCGGGAGGGATCACAGATACGCAGTATTTT

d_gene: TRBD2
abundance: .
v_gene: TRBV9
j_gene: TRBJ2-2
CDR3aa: CASSRTSGSSGELFF
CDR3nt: TGTGCCAGCAGCAGGACTAGCGGGAGTTCCGGGGAGCTGTTTTTT

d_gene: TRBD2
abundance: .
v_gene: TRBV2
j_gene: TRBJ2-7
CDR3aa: CASSPGTSATYEQYF
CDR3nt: TGTGCCAGCAGCCCCGGGACTAGCGCAACCTACGAGCAGTACTTC

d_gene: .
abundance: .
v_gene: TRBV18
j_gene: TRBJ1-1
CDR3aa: CASSPTQGINTEAFF
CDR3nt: TGTGCCAGCTCACCAACCCAGGGGATTAACACTGAAGCTTTCTTT